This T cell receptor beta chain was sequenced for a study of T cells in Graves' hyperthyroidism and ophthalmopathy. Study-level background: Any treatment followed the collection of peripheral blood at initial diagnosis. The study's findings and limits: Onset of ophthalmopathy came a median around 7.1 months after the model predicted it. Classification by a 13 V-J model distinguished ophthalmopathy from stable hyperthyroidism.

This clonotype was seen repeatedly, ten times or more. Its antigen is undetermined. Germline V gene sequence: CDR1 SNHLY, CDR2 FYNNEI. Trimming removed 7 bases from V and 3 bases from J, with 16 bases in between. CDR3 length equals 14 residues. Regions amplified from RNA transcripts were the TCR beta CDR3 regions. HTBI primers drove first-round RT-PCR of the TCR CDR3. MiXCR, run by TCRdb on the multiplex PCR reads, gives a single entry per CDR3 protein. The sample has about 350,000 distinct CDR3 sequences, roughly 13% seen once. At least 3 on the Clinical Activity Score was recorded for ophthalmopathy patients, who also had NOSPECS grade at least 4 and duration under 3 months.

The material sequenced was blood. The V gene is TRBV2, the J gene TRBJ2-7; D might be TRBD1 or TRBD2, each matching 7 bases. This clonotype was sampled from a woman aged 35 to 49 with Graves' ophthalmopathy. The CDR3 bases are TGTGCCAGCAATAGGGAGGGGGCACGCTACGAGCAGTACTTC. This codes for CASNREGARYEQYF.